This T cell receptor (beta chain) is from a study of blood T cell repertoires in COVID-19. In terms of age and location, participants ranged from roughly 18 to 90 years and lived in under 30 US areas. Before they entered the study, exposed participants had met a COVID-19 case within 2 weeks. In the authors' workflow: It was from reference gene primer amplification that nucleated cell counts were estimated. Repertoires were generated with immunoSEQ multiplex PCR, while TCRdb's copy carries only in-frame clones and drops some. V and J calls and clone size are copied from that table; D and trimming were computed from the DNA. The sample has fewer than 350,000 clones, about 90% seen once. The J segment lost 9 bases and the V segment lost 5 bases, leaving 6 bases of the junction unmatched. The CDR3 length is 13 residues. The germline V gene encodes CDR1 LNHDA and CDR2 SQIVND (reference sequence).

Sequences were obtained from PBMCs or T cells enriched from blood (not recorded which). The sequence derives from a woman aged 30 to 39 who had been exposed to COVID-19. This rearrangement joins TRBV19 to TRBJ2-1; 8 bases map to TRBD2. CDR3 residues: CASSGLAGGEQFF. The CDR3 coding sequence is TGTGCCAGTAGTGGCCTAGCGGGTGGTGAGCAGTTCTTC.